These 30 T cell receptor beta chains came from one sample sequenced in a study of blood T cell repertoires in COVID-19. Libraries were prepared by immunoSEQ multiplex PCR; TCRdb keeps only in-frame clonotypes and omits some of them. The top ten clones hold roughly 11% of a sample with 75,000 to 80,000 clones, roughly 84% of them seen once. The specimen was peripheral blood. The receptors derive from a man aged 55 to 70 with COVID-19, enrolled during active disease.

The chain combines TRBV11-2 with TRBJ2-7; 14 bases align to TRBD2. The junction had 4 bases not matched to a gene; V was cut back by 3 bases and J by 6 bases. CDR3 length: 15 amino acids. The germline V gene encodes CDR1 SGHAT and CDR2 FQNNGV. CDR3 in amino acids: CASSLTSGREPEQYF. The CDR3 bases are TGTGCCAGCAGCTTGACTAGCGGGAGGGAACCCGAGCAGTACTTC. The full variable domain, with the rest looked up from reference TRBV11-2 and TRBJ2-7, is EAGVAQSPRYKIIEKRQSVAFWCNPISGHATLYWYQQILGQGPKLLIQFQNNGVVDDSQLPKDRFSAERLKGVDSTLKIQPAKLEDSAVYLCASSLTSGREPEQYFGPGTRLTVT.

V gene TRBV5-1 combines with J gene TRBJ1-1; 11 bases are shared with TRBD1. After removal of 3 bases from V and 2 bases from J, the junction contained 12 bases not matched to a gene. CDR1 SGHRS and CDR2 YFSETQ come from the germline V gene. The CDR3 is 18 residues long. Written as DNA, the CDR3 is TGCGCCAGCAGCTCGGGGGCTGGACAGGGGGCTAGAAACACTGAAGCTTTCTTT. Protein: CASSSGAGQGARNTEAFF.

The chain joins TRBV6-5 to TRBJ2-3; TRBD1 agrees at 8 bases. The V gene end was trimmed by 8 bases and the J gene end by 0 bases; junction bases not matched to a gene: 7. The germline CDR1 and CDR2 sequences are MNHEY and SVGAGI. CDR3 length: 15 residues. Here the CDR3 DNA reads TGTGCCAGCCTTCGGACAGGGACTAGCACAGATACGCAGTATTTT. Translation: CASLRTGTSTDTQYF.

J is TRBJ2-7 and V is TRBV28; D remains unclear. The CDR3 has 11 amino acids. Trimming pared 4 bases from V and 6 bases from J, leaving 7 bases between. CDR1 MDHEN and CDR2 SYDVKM come from the germline V gene. The CDR3 is CASSSPSEQYF. The CDR3 bases are TGTGCCAGCAGTTCCCCTAGCGAGCAGTACTTC.

The chain joins TRBV7-3 to TRBJ2-2, with D unresolved. With 1 base removed from V and 1 base from J, the gap between germline ends came to 7 bases. Germline CDR1 is SGHTA and CDR2 is FQGTGA. CDR3 length: 15 residues. CDR3 coding DNA: TGTGCCAGCAGCTTAAATGGGCAGAACACCGGGGAGCTGTTTTTT. It is translated as CASSLNGQNTGELFF.

The chain combines TRBV9 with TRBJ2-2, with TRBD2 identical over 11 bases. The germline CDR1 and CDR2 sequences are SGDLS and YYNGEE. The CDR3 runs to 18 residues. Trimming at V came to 0 bases and at J to 2 bases, leaving 6 bases not matched to a gene. The CDR3 protein is CASSVGLAGGFNTGELFF. The DNA of the CDR3 is TGTGCCAGCAGCGTAGGTTTAGCGGGAGGGTTTAACACCGGGGAGCTGTTTTTT.

The chain recombines TRBV18 with TRBJ1-4, with 8 bases lining up with TRBD1. In germline, CDR1 is KGHSH, CDR2 LQKENI. The CDR3 is 15 residues long. The trim removed 6 bases at V and 8 bases at J, leaving 11 bases unmatched. The CDR3 sequence is CASSFNRGILEKLFF. In nucleotides, the CDR3 is TGTGCCAGCTCGTTTAACAGGGGGATTTTGGAAAAACTGTTTTTT.

As concerns this clone: Relative to the germline gene, one junction end is altered; a read error may explain this. V usage is TRBV24-1 and J usage is TRBJ1-2; D possibly corresponds to TRBD1 (6 bases). This CDR3 contains 11 residues. Germline V CDR1 and CDR2: KGHDR, SFDVKD. The CDR3, as DNA: TGTGCCACCAGTGGATATGACAGGCCTTACTTC. It codes for CATSGYDRPYF.

In regard to this clone: Different DNA sequences within this sample yield the same CDR3. The rearrangement links TRBV18 to TRBJ1-4; TRBD1 aligns across 8 bases. The CDR3 extends over 15 amino acids. CDR1 is KGHSH, CDR2 LQKENI, per germline. V lost 3 bases to trimming and J lost 1 base; unmatched junction nucleotides: 1. CDR3 sequence reads: CASSPGQETNEKLFF. The CDR3 bases are TGTGCCAGCTCACCGGGACAGGAAACTAATGAAAAACTGTTTTTT.

The rearrangement links TRBV5-1 to TRBJ1-1, with TRBD1 matching over 7 bases. CDR3 length: 16 amino acids. Trimming took 3 bases from V and 5 from J; bases not matched to a gene: 13. Per the germline V gene, CDR1 is SGHRS and CDR2 is YFSETQ. CDR3 bases: TGCGCCAGCAGCTGGGGAATAGACAGGGTTGCGACTGAAGCTTTCTTT. This translates into CASSWGIDRVATEAFF.

The chain links TRBV7-3 to TRBJ2-3, with 11 bases fitting TRBD2. The CDR3 is 20 residues long. J lost 4 bases, V lost 4 bases, and 19 bases had no gene match. Germline V gene lookup returns CDR1 SGHTA and CDR2 FQGTGA. In nucleotides, the CDR3 is TGTGCCAGCAGCTCAAGCTCCGGGACTAGCGGATTAGACAGGGCAGATACGCAGTATTTT. Residues: CASSSSSGTSGLDRADTQYF.

The rearrangement links TRBV11-2 to TRBJ1-2; no definite D call. Between the trimmed V and J ends, which lost 0 bases and 4 bases, there was a span of 18 bases. Germline loops: CDR1 SGHAT, CDR2 FQNNGV. This CDR3 comprises 17 residues. The CDR3: CASSLEWGREAPYGYTF. The CDR3 DNA reads as TGTGCCAGCAGCTTAGAATGGGGTAGGGAGGCGCCCTATGGCTACACCTTC.

The V call is TRBV7-9, the J call TRBJ1-5; maybe TRBD1 (5 bases). There are 14 residues in the CDR3. V shed 3 bases and J shed 5 bases, with 11 bases lying between them. Looked up from germline, CDR1 is SEHNR and CDR2 is FQNEAQ (reference sequence). The CDR3 coding sequence is TGTGCCAGCAGCTTCCTGGACATAGATCAGCCCCAGCATTTT. Amino acid sequence: CASSFLDIDQPQHF.

The chain joins TRBV7-6 to TRBJ1-2; TRBD1 aligns across 9 bases. CDR3 length equals 14 residues. The J segment lost 2 bases and the V segment lost 5 bases, leaving 3 bases of the junction unmatched. Germline CDR1 and CDR2: SGHVS and FNYEAQ. Here the CDR3 DNA reads TGTGCCAGCAGCCCGGGACAGGGCAACTATGGCTACACCTTC. This gives the protein CASSPGQGNYGYTF.

J is TRBJ2-3 and V is TRBV5-1; D uncertain. Germline CDR1 and CDR2: SGHRS and YFSETQ. This CDR3 region has 14 residues. Between the trimmed V and J ends, which lost 6 bases and 2 bases, there was a span of 13 bases. Here the CDR3 reads CASTWSRFTDTQYF. CDR3 coding DNA: TGCGCCAGCACGTGGAGCAGATTCACAGATACGCAGTATTTT.

The V and J genes are TRBV3-1 (or the pseudogene TRBV3-2) and TRBJ1-5; D remains ambiguous. The V and J ends lost 4 bases and 1 base respectively, with 11 bases between them. The germline gives CDR1 LGHDT, CDR2 YNNKEL (reference sequence). There are 15 residues in the CDR3. The CDR3 loop is CASSPVSGSNQPQHF. The CDR3 DNA is TGTGCCAGCAGCCCGGTCAGCGGGAGCAATCAGCCCCAGCATTTT.

The chain combines TRBV9 with TRBJ2-1, with 7 bases lining up with TRBD2. The length of the CDR3 is 16 residues. V lost 4 bases, J lost 0 bases, and 7 bases stayed unmatched. Per germline, CDR1 SGDLS and CDR2 YYNGEE. The CDR3 spells CASSHPRGSSYNEQFF. The CDR3 DNA follows: TGTGCCAGCAGCCATCCGCGGGGGAGCTCCTACAATGAGCAGTTCTTC.

The sample holds many counts of this clone. This sequence joins TRBV28 and TRBJ2-1; D is possibly TRBD1 (6 bases). This CDR3 has 15 residues. Trimming left V 2 bases short and J 8 bases short, with 16 bases between. Germline values: CDR1 MDHEN, CDR2 SYDVKM. The CDR3 sequence: CASSLAKTGRDEQFF. The CDR3 nucleotides are TGTGCCAGCAGTTTAGCTAAAACAGGGCGCGATGAGCAGTTCTTC.

The chain carries TRBV6-5 and TRBJ2-7, with 9 nucleotides matching TRBD1. Germline CDR1 is MNHEY and CDR2 is SVGAGI. CDR3 size: 15 residues. V gave up 7 bases and J gave up 4 bases; unmatched junction bases: 11. CDR3 sequence (DNA): TGTGCCAGCACCCATCCGGGGACAGGGAGGTACGAGCAGTACTTC. Its protein product is CASTHPGTGRYEQYF.

A single count supports this clone. The chain has TRBV2 and TRBJ1-5, with TRBD1 matching 9 bases. Germline V lookup: CDR1 SNHLY, CDR2 FYNNEI. The length of the CDR3 is 14 residues. V lost 4 bases to trimming and J lost 3 bases; unmatched junction nucleotides: 1. The CDR3 spells CASSGQGVNQPQHF. In nucleotides, the CDR3 is TGTGCCAGCAGTGGACAGGGGGTCAATCAGCCCCAGCATTTT.

This CDR3 reads CASSQDPRQDQPQHF. In nucleotides, the CDR3 is TGTGCCAGCAGCCAAGATCCCAGACAGGATCAGCCCCAGCATTTT. This chain links TRBV3-1 (or the pseudogene TRBV3-2) with TRBJ1-5, with TRBD1 as a possible D gene (6 bases). CDR1 LGHDT and CDR2 YNNKEL come from the germline V gene (reference sequence). The CDR3 spans 15 residues. V dropped 0 bases and J dropped 5 bases, with 11 bases sitting between them.

V gene TRBV19 combines with J gene TRBJ2-7; TRBD2 agrees at 9 bases. This CDR3 has 15 residues. Germline loops: CDR1 LNHDA, CDR2 SQIVND (reference sequence). The J segment lost 7 bases and the V segment lost 6 bases, leaving 13 bases of the junction unmatched. The CDR3 region is CASSRLAGESREQYF. The CDR3 nucleotides read TGTGCCAGTAGCCGATTAGCGGGAGAATCGAGGGAGCAGTACTTC.

This chain joins TRBV10-3 and TRBJ2-1; 7 bases are a match to TRBD2. The CDR3 runs 19 residues. The V segment lost 0 bases and the J segment 9 bases; nucleotides outside the gene matches: 20. Germline CDR1 reads ENHRY; CDR2 reads SYGVKD. This chain's CDR3 is CAISESGRGGRAFVTEQFF. The CDR3 bases are TGTGCCATCAGTGAGTCGGGTCGCGGGGGACGAGCTTTTGTGACTGAGCAGTTCTTC.

The chain is built from TRBV9 and TRBJ1-2; tentative D call: TRBD1 (5 bases). The CDR3 contains 14 residues. Trimming took 0 bases from V and 1 from J, leaving 7 bases between them. Looked up from germline, CDR1 is SGDLS and CDR2 is YYNGEE. CDR3 loop: CASSVAGINYGYTF. Here the CDR3 DNA reads TGTGCCAGCAGCGTAGCAGGGATTAACTATGGCTACACCTTC.

The chain combines TRBV30 with TRBJ1-5; TRBD1 aligns across 10 bases. Germline trimming cut 0 bases from V and 6 bases from J; bases unmatched to any gene: 5. This CDR3 has 15 amino acids. Germline assignment: CDR1 GTSNPN and CDR2 SVGIG (reference sequence). CDR3 sequence reads: CAWSVKTGGGQPQHF. CDR3 sequence (DNA): TGTGCCTGGAGTGTTAAGACAGGGGGCGGTCAGCCCCAGCATTTT.

The rearrangement links TRBV18 to TRBJ1-3; possibly TRBD1 for D (6 bases). The germline CDR1 and CDR2 sequences are KGHSH and LQKENI. CDR3 length: 16 residues. Trimming left V 3 bases short and J 2 bases short, with 14 bases between. The CDR3 protein is CASSPVQGSPGNTIYF. CDR3 bases: TGTGCCAGCTCACCCGTCCAGGGGTCTCCTGGAAACACCATATATTTT.

The chain links TRBV3-1 (or the pseudogene TRBV3-2) to TRBJ2-5; no reliable D call. Trimming shortened V by 0 bases and J by 2 bases, and 7 bases separated the two germline ends. The CDR3 consists of 14 residues. Germline V lookup: CDR1 LGHDT, CDR2 YNNKEL (reference sequence). CDR3 sequence: CASSQDTTQETQYF. In nucleotides, the CDR3 is TGTGCCAGCAGCCAAGATACGACACAAGAGACCCAGTACTTC.

The chain joins TRBV12-5 to TRBJ2-3; TRBD2 aligns across 11 bases. Germline trimming cut 9 bases from V and 2 bases from J; bases unmatched to any gene: 13. The CDR3 has 17 residues. Germline CDR1 and CDR2: LGHNT and FRNRAP. The chain's CDR3 is CASALYRLAGNTDTQYF. CDR3 sequence (DNA): TGTGCTAGCGCCCTTTATCGACTAGCGGGGAACACAGATACGCAGTATTTT.

The count of this clone is one. The chain is built from TRBV19 and TRBJ2-3; weak D call: TRBD1 (7 bases). CDR1 is LNHDA, CDR2 SQIVND, per germline (reference sequence). The CDR3 has 16 residues. V lost 5 bases and J 3 bases, leaving 18 bases between the germline ends. The CDR3 bases are TGTGCCAGTAGTTCCGGACAGGCGGCGGGGACAGATACGCAGTATTTT. Translating gives CASSSGQAAGTDTQYF.

The J gene is TRBJ2-7, the V gene TRBV7-9, with 7 bases matching TRBD1. The V segment lost 5 bases and the J segment 3 bases; nucleotides outside the gene matches: 7. CDR1 and CDR2 (germline): SEHNR, FQNEAQ (reference sequence). This CDR3 comprises 14 residues. CDR3 coding DNA: TGTGCCAGCAGCGAGGGACAGCGACACTACGAGCAGTACTTC. Translated, it gives CASSEGQRHYEQYF. Full variable domain (missing parts from reference TRBV7-9 and TRBJ2-7): DTGVSQNPRHKITKRGQNVTFRCDPISEHNRLYWYRQTLGQGPEFLTYFQNEAQLEKSRLLSDRFSAERPKGSFSTLEIQRTEQGDSAMYLCASSEGQRHYEQYFGPGTRLTVT.